This entry lists 13 T cell receptor beta chains sequenced from one sample in a study of CD8 T cells in ankylosing spondylitis. TCRdb redid the calling of the 5' RACE reads with MiXCR, one entry per CDR3 protein. The profile shows 250,000 to 350,000 distinct CDR3 sequences, approximately 20% of them singletons. Specimen: blood, either unsorted or a sorted T cell fraction (not recorded which). These receptors were taken from a male donor with ankylosing spondylitis or in good health (not recorded which).

This clonotype was counted only a few times. The chain links TRBV20-1 to TRBJ2-2, with 7 bases identical to TRBD2. Germline V gene lookup returns CDR1 DFQATT and CDR2 SNEGSKA (reference sequence). With 6 bases clipped from V and 4 bases from J, the junction kept 8 bases outside the gene matches. The CDR3 consists of 14 residues. CDR3: CSAAGLAATGELFF. CDR3 DNA: TGCAGTGCGGCCGGGCTAGCGGCCACCGGGGAGCTGTTTTTT.

This clonotype was seen a few times. The CDR3 loop is CASSLQGLGETQYF. The DNA for the CDR3 is TGTGCCAGCAGCCTACAGGGATTAGGGGAGACCCAGTACTTC. The chain joins TRBV4-2 to TRBJ2-5; weak D call: TRBD1 (6 bases). The CDR3 length is 14 residues. Per the germline V gene, CDR1 is LGHNA and CDR2 is YNFKEQ. Deletions cut 4 bases from V and 5 bases from J, with 14 bases between.

This chain uses TRBV20-1 with TRBJ2-1, with D uncertain. The germline V and J ends were trimmed by 2 bases and 4 bases, with 6 bases remaining between them. Germline lookup yields CDR1 DFQATT and CDR2 SNEGSKA (reference sequence). There are 12 residues in the CDR3. The CDR3 is CSARMPYNEQFF. CDR3 in DNA: TGCAGTGCTAGAATGCCGTACAATGAGCAGTTCTTC.

The chain combines TRBV27 with TRBJ1-2, with a weak D call TRBD1 (6 bases). Trimming removed 6 bases from V and 2 bases from J, with 16 bases in between. This CDR3 spans 15 amino acids. Looked up from germline, CDR1 is MNHEY and CDR2 is SMNVEV (reference sequence). The CDR3 spells CASRSTGKGNYGYTF. The DNA of the CDR3 is TGTGCCAGCAGGAGCACAGGGAAAGGGAACTATGGCTACACCTTC.

V gene TRBV6-5 combines with J gene TRBJ1-1, with D tentatively TRBD1 (5 bases). Deletions cut 2 bases from V and 8 bases from J, with 12 bases between. Germline V gene sequence: CDR1 MNHEY, CDR2 SVGAGI. The CDR3 length is 13 residues. As DNA, the CDR3 is TGTGCCAGCAGTTACATGACAGCCACAGAAGCTTTCTTT. Translating gives CASSYMTATEAFF.

The rearrangement links TRBV7-2 to TRBJ2-7, with TRBD1 as a possible D gene (6 bases). Germline CDR1 and CDR2: SGHTA and FQGNSA. This CDR3 has 14 residues. Deletions cut 3 bases from V and 1 base from J, with 10 bases between. The CDR3 spells CASSFKTGSYEQYV. The DNA for the CDR3 is TGTGCCAGCAGCTTCAAAACAGGGTCCTACGAGCAGTACGTC.

This chain connects TRBV20-1 to TRBJ2-1, with D uncertain. Germline lookup yields CDR1 DFQATT and CDR2 SNEGSKA (reference sequence). This CDR3 comprises 12 residues. Trimming took off 7 bases at V and 1 base at J, with 8 bases between the two ends. The CDR3 reads CSVAVSYNEQFF. CDR3 sequence (DNA): TGCAGTGTGGCGGTTTCCTACAATGAGCAGTTCTTC.

This clonotype was observed a handful of times. The chain recombines TRBV20-1 with TRBJ1-2; 9 positions agree with TRBD1. The length of the CDR3 is 12 residues. Trimming at V came to 3 bases and at J to 8 bases, leaving 4 bases not matched to a gene. Germline V gene lookup returns CDR1 DFQATT and CDR2 SNEGSKA (reference sequence). Written as DNA, the CDR3 is TGCAGTGCTAGCGACAGGGGGAACGGCTACACCTTC. This gives the protein CSASDRGNGYTF.

The chain recombines TRBV28 with TRBJ2-4, with D perhaps TRBD1 (6 bases). The germline CDR1 and CDR2 sequences are MDHEN and SYDVKM. Trimming removed 5 bases at V and 0 bases at J, with 17 bases between. This CDR3 is 17 amino acids long. The DNA for the CDR3 is TGTGCCAGCAGTCCCAATCGATGGGGGCTAGCCAAAAACATTCAGTACTTC. Translated, it gives CASSPNRWGLAKNIQYF.

The V and J genes are TRBV5-1 and TRBJ2-1; perhaps TRBD1 as D (6 bases). The CDR3 is 14 amino acids. V was pared by 4 bases and J by 9 bases, with 17 bases between. The germline V gene has CDR1 SGHRS and CDR2 YFSETQ. This chain's CDR3 is CASSVQGSLSEQFF. The CDR3 DNA follows: TGCGCCAGCAGCGTACAGGGCTCTTTGAGTGAGCAGTTCTTC.

In this sample, this clonotype turned up a few times. The chain links TRBV10-3 to TRBJ2-1; TRBD1 matches 8 bases. The V and J ends lost 2 bases and 5 bases, in that order; junction bases with no gene match: 5. CDR1 ENHRY and CDR2 SYGVKD come from the germline V gene. This CDR3 has 15 amino acids. CDR3 nucleotide sequence: TGTGCCATCAGTGAGCCCGGGACAGGTCACAATGAGCAGTTCTTC. Protein: CAISEPGTGHNEQFF.

The sample holds a few counts of this clonotype. The rearrangement joins TRBV20-1 to TRBJ2-5, with D maybe TRBD2 (5 bases). CDR1 is DFQATT and CDR2 is SNEGSKA in the germline V gene (reference sequence). The CDR3 contains 13 residues. V shed 4 bases and J shed 5 bases, with 14 bases lying between them. CDR3 in amino acids: CSAIHPREETQYF. The CDR3 region has the DNA TGCAGTGCTATACACCCGAGGGAGGAGACCCAGTACTTC.

The table lists this clonotype with a few counts. This rearrangement joins TRBV4-1 to TRBJ2-3; D unclear. The CDR3 covers 11 residues. V lost 1 base and J 8 bases, leaving 4 bases between the germline ends. Germline V gene lookup returns CDR1 MGHRA and CDR2 YSYEKL. This chain's CDR3 is CASSQAATQYF. CDR3 in DNA: TGCGCCAGCAGCCAAGCGGCTACGCAGTATTTT.